This TCR beta chain was recorded in a study of T cell changes during pregnancy in multiple sclerosis. Generated by immunoSEQ multiplex PCR, the TCRdb table keeps only in-frame clones and is missing some. The repertoire holds 30,000 to 40,000 clones, 91% seen once, with around 2.8% in the top ten. This clonotype was obtained from a female donor in good health, enrolled as a control in a pregnancy study. The sample here was CD4+ T cells from peripheral blood mononuclear cells, taken in the third trimester of pregnancy.

The CDR3 here is CASSYGTGVEPQHF. CDR3 DNA sequence: TGTGCCAGCAGTTACGGGACAGGGGTCGAGCCCCAGCATTTT. The chain has TRBV6-5 and TRBJ1-5, with 10 nucleotides matching TRBD1. The germline CDR1 and CDR2 sequences are MNHEY and SVGAGI. The CDR3 totals 14 residues. V shed 2 bases, J shed 8 bases, and the junction held 3 bases outside the gene matches.